The 27 T cell receptor beta chains listed next were all sequenced from one sample in a study of shared clonotypes between healthy human individuals. Repertoires were generated with immunoSEQ multiplex PCR, while TCRdb's copy carries only in-frame clones and drops some. The table lists around 940,000 clones, 76% of them singletons. Input material: memory CD4+ T cells sorted from blood. Subset in this sample: CD45RA-negative fraction. These TCRs come from a man aged 18 to 35 in good health.

The V call is TRBV11-2, the J call TRBJ2-7; D remains unclear. Germline V gives CDR1 SGHAT, CDR2 FQNNGV. With 5 bases removed from V and 0 bases from J, the gap between germline ends came to 11 bases. This CDR3 comprises 14 residues. In DNA, the CDR3 is TGTGCCAGCAGCCTACAGCGAAACTCCTACGAGCAGTACTTC. It translates to CASSLQRNSYEQYF.

The chain links TRBV18 to TRBJ1-1; TRBD1 is a possible D gene (6 bases). Germline assignment: CDR1 KGHSH and CDR2 LQKENI. Trimming took off 3 bases at V and 1 base at J, with 18 bases between the two ends. This CDR3 is 17 amino acids long. CDR3 in DNA: TGTGCCAGCTCACCGAGGCGCATACAGGGTTCGAACACTGAAGCTTTCTTT. It encodes CASSPRRIQGSNTEAFF. Combining the CDR3 with reference TRBV18 and TRBJ1-1 gives the whole variable domain NAGVMQNPRHLVRRRGQEARLRCSPMKGHSHVYWYRQLPEEGLKFMVYLQKENIIDESGMPKERFSAEFPKEGPSILRIQQVVRGDSAAYFCASSPRRIQGSNTEAFFGQGTRLTVV.

There are a few counts of this clone. The chain combines TRBV20-1 with TRBJ2-7, with a weak D call TRBD1 (6 bases). Deletions cut 8 bases from V and 3 bases from J, with 11 bases between. This CDR3 spans 11 amino acids. The germline V gene has CDR1 DFQATT and CDR2 SNEGSKA (reference sequence). The DNA of the CDR3 is TGCAGTACAGCAGGGGTCTACGAGCAGTACTTC. Amino acid sequence: CSTAGVYEQYF.

Concerning this clone itself: Other nucleotide sequences from this sample produce the same CDR3. The rearrangement links TRBV18 to TRBJ1-1, with a tentative D call TRBD1 (6 bases). V was pared by 2 bases and J by 1 base, with 8 bases between. Germline V gives CDR1 KGHSH, CDR2 LQKENI. This CDR3 is 14 amino acids long. This CDR3 is CASSPSGANTEAFF. CDR3 in DNA: TGTGCCAGCTCACCATCGGGGGCGAACACTGAAGCTTTCTTT.

The chain is built from TRBV19 and TRBJ2-2; D unclear. CDR3 size: 14 residues. Germline CDR1 LNHDA, CDR2 SQIVND (reference sequence). V was shortened by 7 bases and J by 0 bases, with 9 bases between the two germline ends. The CDR3 loop reads CASILAPNTGELFF. The CDR3 DNA is TGTGCCAGTATATTAGCCCCGAACACCGGGGAGCTGTTTTTT.

The chain employs TRBV7-2 and TRBJ1-1, with unresolved D. The CDR3 loop spans 15 amino acids. Germline V CDR1 and CDR2: SGHTA, FQGNSA. Trimming left V 2 bases short and J 8 bases short, with 18 bases between. The CDR3 sequence: CASSLTLGTLAEAFF. The CDR3 DNA reads TGTGCCAGCAGCTTAACCTTAGGTACTCTGGCCGAAGCTTTCTTT.

A few counts support this clone. The chain couples TRBV25-1 to TRBJ2-2; either TRBD1 or TRBD2 may fit D (5 bases each). Trimming stripped 4 bases from V and 0 bases from J, with 6 bases between. The germline gives CDR1 MGHDK, CDR2 SYGVNS. The CDR3 loop spans 14 amino acids. The CDR3 is CASSAGPNTGELFF. DNA for the CDR3: TGTGCCAGCAGTGCGGGACCGAACACCGGGGAGCTGTTTTTT. The full variable domain, with the rest looked up from reference TRBV25-1 and TRBJ2-2, is EADIYQTPRYLVIGTGKKITLECSQTMGHDKMYWYQQDPGMELHLIHYSYGVNSTEKGDLSSESTVSRIRTEHFPLTLESARPSHTSQYLCASSAGPNTGELFFGEGSRLTVL.

The chain carries TRBV18 and TRBJ2-7, with unresolved D. The CDR3 consists of 16 residues. Germline values: CDR1 KGHSH, CDR2 LQKENI. V gave up 2 bases and J gave up 5 bases, with 19 bases separating them. The CDR3 reads CASSPIAYQPANEQYF. CDR3 nucleotide sequence: TGTGCCAGCTCACCAATAGCCTACCAACCCGCGAACGAGCAGTACTTC. The full variable domain, completed using reference TRBV18 and TRBJ2-7, is NAGVMQNPRHLVRRRGQEARLRCSPMKGHSHVYWYRQLPEEGLKFMVYLQKENIIDESGMPKERFSAEFPKEGPSILRIQQVVRGDSAAYFCASSPIAYQPANEQYFGPGTRLTVT.

The chain links TRBV11-2 to TRBJ2-3, with TRBD2 matching 8 bases. V shed 4 bases and J 6 bases; nucleotides not matched to a gene: 3. Germline V gene sequence: CDR1 SGHAT, CDR2 FQNNGV. The CDR3 runs 13 residues. The DNA of the CDR3 is TGTGCCAGCAGCTCGACTAGCGTGGATACGCAGTATTTT. This encodes CASSSTSVDTQYF.

This chain uses TRBV15 with TRBJ2-7; D ambiguous. The V end was cut by 3 bases, the J end by 5 bases, with 14 bases between. This CDR3 region has 14 residues. Germline V gives CDR1 LNHNV, CDR2 YYDKDF (reference sequence). CDR3: CATSSPISAHEQYF. CDR3 sequence (DNA): TGTGCCACCAGCAGTCCCATCTCGGCACACGAGCAGTACTTC.

The chain recombines TRBV7-9 with TRBJ1-5, with D possibly matching TRBD1 (6 bases). Germline V gives CDR1 SEHNR, CDR2 FQNEAQ (reference sequence). Between the trimmed V and J ends, which lost 5 bases and 0 bases, there was a span of 14 bases. This CDR3 is built from 16 residues. CDR3: CASSPGQFNSNQPQHF. CDR3 in DNA: TGTGCCAGCAGCCCAGGACAGTTTAATAGCAATCAGCCCCAGCATTTT.

The chain has TRBV7-9 and TRBJ1-2; the match to TRBD1 covers 7 bases. The germline V gene has CDR1 SEHNR and CDR2 FQNEAQ (reference sequence). The junction had 4 bases not matched to a gene; V was cut back by 5 bases and J by 4 bases. CDR3 length: 13 amino acids. The CDR3 here is CASSLTGPYGYTF. CDR3 coding DNA: TGTGCCAGCAGCCTGACAGGGCCCTATGGCTACACCTTC.

This clone occurred once. The V call is TRBV20-1, the J call TRBJ2-3; D is unclear. Germline CDR1 reads DFQATT; CDR2 reads SNEGSKA (reference sequence). V was trimmed by 6 bases and J by 6 bases, leaving 7 bases between them. The CDR3 contains 10 residues. Here the CDR3 reads CSAARDTQYF. CDR3 DNA: TGCAGTGCCGCACGGGATACGCAGTATTTT.

This clone was found a few times. This chain links TRBV18 with TRBJ1-1; maybe TRBD1 (5 bases). V was trimmed by 10 bases and J by 2 bases, leaving 14 bases between them. Germline CDR1 reads KGHSH; CDR2 reads LQKENI. CDR3 length equals 13 residues. In DNA, the CDR3 is TGTGCCATCCGCTCCGACAGAAACACTGAAGCTTTCTTT. Residues: CAIRSDRNTEAFF.

This rearrangement joins TRBV29-1 to TRBJ1-2; D remains ambiguous. CDR1 and CDR2 (germline): SQVTM, ANQGSEA. The V and J ends lost 3 bases and 4 bases respectively, with 12 bases between them. CDR3 length: 13 residues. Here the CDR3 DNA reads TGCAGCGTTGAGACCGGACCCTCCTATGGCTACACCTTC. This encodes CSVETGPSYGYTF.

The chain recombines TRBV7-3 with TRBJ2-1, with 9 bases identical to TRBD2. The CDR3 is 14 residues long. V shed 2 bases and J 9 bases; nucleotides not matched to a gene: 5. CDR1 SGHTA and CDR2 FQGTGA come from the germline V gene. The CDR3 loop reads CASSLGRLAVEQFF. The CDR3 region has the DNA TGTGCCAGCAGCTTAGGGAGACTAGCGGTTGAGCAGTTCTTC.

A single count supports this clone. The chain is built from TRBV6-5 and TRBJ2-5; 9 nucleotides agree with TRBD1. Germline loops: CDR1 MNHEY, CDR2 SVGAGI. The CDR3 length is 14 residues. V lost 5 bases, J lost 2 bases, and 3 bases stayed unmatched. CDR3 residues: CASSPGTGQETQYF. The CDR3 DNA reads as TGTGCCAGCAGTCCCGGGACAGGGCAAGAGACCCAGTACTTC.

The chain has TRBV27 and TRBJ1-2; maybe TRBD1 (6 bases). V was trimmed by 4 bases and J by 3 bases, leaving 9 bases between them. The length of the CDR3 is 13 residues. CDR1 MNHEY and CDR2 SMNVEV come from the germline V gene (reference sequence). The CDR3 region is CASSYRDDYGYTF. The CDR3 DNA reads TGTGCCAGCAGTTACAGGGACGACTATGGCTACACCTTC.

There are many counts of this clone. The chain uses TRBV5-6 and TRBJ2-3; D might be TRBD2 (6 bases). Trimming shortened V by 4 bases and J by 0 bases, and 12 bases separated the two germline ends. Germline lookup yields CDR1 SGHDT and CDR2 YYEEEE. CDR3 length: 15 amino acids. CDR3 coding DNA: TGTGCCAGCAGCCGCCGCGGGACTAGCACAGATACGCAGTATTTT. Translation: CASSRRGTSTDTQYF. The full variable domain, completed using reference TRBV5-6 and TRBJ2-3, is DAGVTQSPTHLIKTRGQQVTLRCSPKSGHDTVSWYQQALGQGPQFIFQYYEEEERQRGNFPDRFSGHQFPNYSSELNVNALLLGDSALYLCASSRRGTSTDTQYFGPGTRLTVL.

The CDR3 loop is CASSLYRHTDTQYF. The CDR3 DNA reads TGTGCCAGCAGTTTATACAGGCACACAGATACGCAGTATTTT. V gene TRBV27 combines with J gene TRBJ2-3; D is perhaps TRBD1 (5 bases). The V end lost 1 base, the J end lost 2 bases, and 7 bases lay between the germline ends. Germline V lookup: CDR1 MNHEY, CDR2 SMNVEV (reference sequence). CDR3 length: 14 amino acids.

This chain links TRBV2 with TRBJ2-7; 10 bases align to TRBD1. Trimming took 6 bases from V and 2 from J; bases not matched to a gene: 7. The CDR3 runs to 15 residues. CDR1 SNHLY and CDR2 FYNNEI come from the germline V gene. The CDR3 here is CASRGDRGPTYEQYF. DNA of the CDR3: TGTGCCAGCAGGGGAGACAGGGGGCCTACCTACGAGCAGTACTTC.

The rearrangement uses TRBV5-1 and TRBJ2-1; maybe TRBD2 (6 bases). CDR3 length equals 16 residues. V lost 4 bases, J lost 0 bases, and 14 bases lay in between. The V gene's germline CDR1 is SGHRS and CDR2 YFSETQ. The CDR3 coding sequence is TGCGCCAGCAGCATGCTAGCGTCGAGCTCCTACAATGAGCAGTTCTTC. It codes for CASSMLASSSYNEQFF.

The rearrangement joins TRBV21-1 to TRBJ2-7; TRBD2, the D gene given by the table, was not confirmed from the DNA. TRBV21-1 is flagged as a pseudogene. The CDR3 extends over 15 amino acids. DNA of the CDR3: TGTGCCAGCAGCCCCGGCGGGAGGACCGTCTACGAGCAGTACTTC. Its protein product is CASSPGGRTVYEQYF.

The chain recombines TRBV28 with TRBJ1-2, with 7 positions matching TRBD1. There are 14 residues in the CDR3. Per germline, CDR1 MDHEN and CDR2 SYDVKM. Unmatched junction bases numbered 11, after V lost 9 bases and J lost 4 bases. The CDR3 region is CASLQGYGGYGYTF. The CDR3 region has the DNA TGTGCCAGTCTACAGGGGTACGGAGGCTATGGCTACACCTTC.

In this sample, this clone turned up a few times. This chain links TRBV7-9 with TRBJ2-1; 7 nucleotides match TRBD2. Trimming took 1 base from V and 8 from J; bases not matched to a gene: 5. Germline CDR1 reads SEHNR; CDR2 reads FQNEAQ (reference sequence). The CDR3 is 14 amino acids. The CDR3 protein is CASSLEGLADEQFF. Written as DNA, the CDR3 is TGTGCCAGCAGCTTAGAAGGCCTAGCGGATGAGCAGTTCTTC. Full variable domain (remainder filled in from reference TRBV7-9 and TRBJ2-1): DTGVSQNPRHKITKRGQNVTFRCDPISEHNRLYWYRQTLGQGPEFLTYFQNEAQLEKSRLLSDRFSAERPKGSFSTLEIQRTEQGDSAMYLCASSLEGLADEQFFGPGTRLTVL.

The gene calls are TRBV6-5 and TRBJ2-5; D not resolved. This CDR3 has 12 residues. Trimming removed 6 bases at V and 9 bases at J, with 14 bases between. CDR1 MNHEY and CDR2 SVGAGI come from the germline V gene. CDR3 residues: CASRGPATAQYF. CDR3 nucleotide sequence: TGTGCCAGCAGGGGCCCGGCAACGGCCCAGTACTTC.

The gene calls are TRBV6-1 and TRBJ1-5; D remains ambiguous. The V gene lost 3 bases and the J gene lost 7 bases, with 13 bases spanning the gap. Germline CDR1 and CDR2: MNHNS and SASEGT. The CDR3 spans 14 residues. Here the CDR3 DNA reads TGTGCCAGCAGTGAGCAAGGTCTGTTGCAGCCCCAGCATTTT. It yields the protein CASSEQGLLQPQHF.